The clone carrying this T cell receptor beta chain was found a few times. Reverse transcribing all isolated RNA meant expressed TCRB transcripts were sequenced. Sequenced by immunoSEQ multiplex PCR; TCRdb stores in-frame clones only, minus some. The sample yields 500,000 to 700,000 clones, around 15% seen once. J gave up 2 bases and V 7 bases, and 7 bases lay outside the gene matches. The CDR3 has 16 amino acids. The germline CDR1 and CDR2 sequences are MDHEN and SYDVKM. The sample belongs to a study of beta chain features in type 1 diabetes. As for the study in general: Examination covered over 85,000,000 sorted cells spanning all samples.

The source is a man between 18 and 35 years old in good health. The chain uses TRBV28 and TRBJ2-3; 12 nucleotides line up with TRBD2. Input material: naive CD4+ T cells from blood. CDR3 amino acids: CASNVLAGGTTDTQYF. In nucleotides, the CDR3 is TGTGCCAGCAACGTACTAGCGGGAGGTACCACAGATACGCAGTATTTT. Full variable domain (missing parts from reference TRBV28 and TRBJ2-3): DVKVTQSSRYLVKRTGEKVFLECVQDMDHENMFWYRQDPGLGLRLIYFSYDVKMKEKGDIPEGYSVSREKKERFSLILESASTNQTSMYLCASNVLAGGTTDTQYFGPGTRLTVL.